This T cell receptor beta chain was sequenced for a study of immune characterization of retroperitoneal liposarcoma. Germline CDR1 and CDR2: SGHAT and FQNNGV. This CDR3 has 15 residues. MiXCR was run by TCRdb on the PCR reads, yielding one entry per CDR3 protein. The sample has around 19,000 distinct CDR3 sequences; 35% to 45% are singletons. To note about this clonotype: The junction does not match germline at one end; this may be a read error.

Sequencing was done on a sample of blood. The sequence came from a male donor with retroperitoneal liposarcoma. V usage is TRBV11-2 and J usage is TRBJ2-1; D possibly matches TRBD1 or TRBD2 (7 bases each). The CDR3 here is CASSQGGGGYNEQFF. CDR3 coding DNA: TGCGCCAGCAGCCAAGGGGGCGGGGGCTACAATGAGCAGTTCTTC.